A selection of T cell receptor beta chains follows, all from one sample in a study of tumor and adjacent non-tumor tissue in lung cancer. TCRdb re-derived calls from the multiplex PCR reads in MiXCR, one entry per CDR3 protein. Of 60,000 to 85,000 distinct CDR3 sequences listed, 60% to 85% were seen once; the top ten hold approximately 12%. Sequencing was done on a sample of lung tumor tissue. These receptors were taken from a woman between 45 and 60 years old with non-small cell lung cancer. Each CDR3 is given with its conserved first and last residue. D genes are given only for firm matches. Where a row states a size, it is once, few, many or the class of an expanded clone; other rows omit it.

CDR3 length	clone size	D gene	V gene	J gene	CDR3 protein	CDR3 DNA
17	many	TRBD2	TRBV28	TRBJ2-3	CASSQGTSGRGTDTQYF	TGTGCCAGCAGCCAAGGGACTAGCGGGAGGGGGACAGATACGCAGTATTTT
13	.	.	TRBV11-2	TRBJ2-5	CANSFRGKETQYF	TGTGCCAACAGCTTTAGGGGAAAGGAGACCCAGTACTTC
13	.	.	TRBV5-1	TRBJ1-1	CASSLAGNTQAFF	TGCGCCAGCAGCCTGGCCGGGAACACTCAAGCTTTCTTT
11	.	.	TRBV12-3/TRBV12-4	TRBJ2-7	CASSLTYEQYF	TGTGCCAGTAGTTTGACCTACGAGCAGTACTTC
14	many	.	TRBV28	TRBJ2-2	CASSLLANTGELFF	TGTGCCAGCAGTTTATTAGCGAACACCGGGGAGCTGTTTTTT
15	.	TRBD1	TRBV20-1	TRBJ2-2	CSAGSGTGGTGELFF	TGTAGTGCCGGATCCGGGACAGGGGGGACCGGGGAGCTGTTTTTT
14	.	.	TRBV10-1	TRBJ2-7	CASSDPWRGYEQYF	TGCGCCAGCAGTGACCCATGGAGGGGGTACGAGCAGTACTTC
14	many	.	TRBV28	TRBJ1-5	CASRTNRDDQPQHF	TGTGCCAGCAGAACAAACAGGGACGATCAGCCCCAGCATTTT
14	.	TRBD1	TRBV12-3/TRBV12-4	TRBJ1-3	CASSLSDRENTVYF	TGTGCCAGCAGTTTATCAGACAGGGAAAACACCGTATACTTT
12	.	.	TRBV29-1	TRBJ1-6	CSSGHTNSSLHF	TGCAGCTCGGGACACACTAACTCATCCCTCCATTTT
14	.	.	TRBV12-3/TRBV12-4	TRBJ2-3	CATSIRQGPDTQYF	TGTGCCACCAGTATCAGGCAGGGTCCAGATACGCAGTATTTT
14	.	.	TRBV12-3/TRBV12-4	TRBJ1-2	CACSLGGSNYGYTF	TGTGCCTGCAGTTTAGGGGGATCTAACTATGGCTACACCTTC
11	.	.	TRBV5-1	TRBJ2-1	CASSLGGKQFF	TGCGCCAGCAGCTTGGGAGGTAAGCAGTTCTTC
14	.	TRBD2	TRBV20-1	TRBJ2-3	CSVAKRLATDTQYF	TGCAGTGTTGCGAAGAGACTAGCGACAGATACGCAGTATTTT
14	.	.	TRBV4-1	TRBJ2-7	CASGQGQGDCEQYF	TGCGCCAGCGGCCAAGGGCAGGGGGACTGCGAGCAGTACTTC
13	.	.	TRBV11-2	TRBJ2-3	CVGSLDRADTQCF	TGTGTCGGCAGCTTAGATCGGGCAGATACGCAGTGTTTT
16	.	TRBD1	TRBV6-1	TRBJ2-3	CDNSDGQGVQLHTQYF	TGTGACAACAGTGACGGACAGGGGGTACAGTTGCATACACAGTATTTT
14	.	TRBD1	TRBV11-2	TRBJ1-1	CASSSLDRGTEAFF	TGTGCTAGCAGCTCTTTGGACAGGGGCACTGAAGCGTTCTTT
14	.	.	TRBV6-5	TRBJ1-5	CACGTGQGNQPQHF	TGTGCCTGCGGTACCGGACAAGGAAATCAGCCCCAGCATTTT
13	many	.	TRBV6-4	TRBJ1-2	CASRQGLNYGYTF	TGTGCCAGCAGACAGGGCCTTAACTATGGCTACACCTTC
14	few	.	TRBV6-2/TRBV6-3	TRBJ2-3	CASGMDSGTGTQYF	TGTGCCAGCGGCATGGACAGTGGAACAGGTACGCAGTATTTT
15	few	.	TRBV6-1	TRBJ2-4	CASSESVGQENSQYF	TGTGCCAGCAGTGAATCGGTGGGTCAGGAAAACAGTCAGTACTTC
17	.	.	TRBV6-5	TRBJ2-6	CASSLPSWDTGTNVLTF	TGTGCCAGCAGTCTCCCTTCTTGGGACACTGGGACCAACGTCCTGACTTTC
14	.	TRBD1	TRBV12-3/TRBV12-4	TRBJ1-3	CVTSLSDRENTIYF	TGTGTCACCAGTTTATCCGACAGGGAAAACACCATATATTTT
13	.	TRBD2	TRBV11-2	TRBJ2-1	CASRPYRNSGEFF	TGTGCCAGCAGACCTTATAGGAATAGCGGGGAATTCTTC
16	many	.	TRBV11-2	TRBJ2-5	CASSSLGEYPKETQYF	TGTGCCAGCAGCTCCCTAGGGGAATACCCAAAAGAGACCCAGTACTTC
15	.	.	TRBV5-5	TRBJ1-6	CASSFTWGSNSPHHF	TGTGCCAGCAGCTTCACATGGGGCTCGAATTCACCCCATCACTTT
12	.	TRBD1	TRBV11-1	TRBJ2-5	CVSNSTGQGQYF	TGTGTCAGCAACTCGACGGGACAGGGCCAGTATTTC
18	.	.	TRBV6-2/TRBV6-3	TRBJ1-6	CASSYAGQFGIGNSPLHF	TGTGCCAGCAGTTACGCCGGACAGTTTGGTATCGGTAATTCACCCCTCCACTTT
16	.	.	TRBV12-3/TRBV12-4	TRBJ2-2	CASSSLYIEATAELFF	TGTGCCAGCAGTTCCCTCTACATAGAAGCCACCGCGGAGCTGTTTTTT